This paragraph reports one TCR beta chain. In its sample, this clonotype was seen a few times. The antigen it recognizes is unknown. Nothing much larger sits one base from this clone, and base qualities are not available. These data originate in a study of response to subunit inactivated influenza vaccine (dated by TCRdb to the late 2010s). For the study in its entirety: Deep quantitative T cell receptor repertoire profiling was used in the study to track responses to a trivalent subunit inactivated influenza vaccine.

Overall study outcomes, separate from this receptor: The authors proposed that each seasonal influenza vaccination may bring in only a limited number of new T cells.

Unmatched junction bases come to 8, with V trimmed by 0 bases and J by 5 bases. The cysteine opens and the phenylalanine closes a CDR3 of 16 amino acids. Only CDR3 DNA is held: 48 bases, read in frame from base 1. The germline V gene encodes CDR1 MGHRA and CDR2 YSYEKL. Preparation of the library involved RT-PCR. Instrument on record: Illumina HiSeq 2500. The public reads were reanalyzed by TCRdb: fastp trimming at Q25, MiXCR alignment, in-frame beta chains only. Here each entry gathers all rows of one CDR3 protein and keeps the most common genes and DNA. The sample includes about 650,000 distinct CDR3 sequences, with 14% observed a single time. The ten largest make up around 7.6% of the sample.

The receptor was derived from a man between 45 and 60 years old who received an inactivated influenza vaccine. Donor details come from another sample of the same person, matched by shared clones. The sample here was PBMCs from blood, taken around two weeks before vaccination. The rearranged chain carries TRBV4-1 and TRBJ2-7, and 9 bases in between align with TRBD1. DNA sequence: TGCGCCAGCAGCCAAGATCGGGACAGGGAGTTGGACGAGCAGTACTTC. The resulting protein is CASSQDRDRELDEQYF.